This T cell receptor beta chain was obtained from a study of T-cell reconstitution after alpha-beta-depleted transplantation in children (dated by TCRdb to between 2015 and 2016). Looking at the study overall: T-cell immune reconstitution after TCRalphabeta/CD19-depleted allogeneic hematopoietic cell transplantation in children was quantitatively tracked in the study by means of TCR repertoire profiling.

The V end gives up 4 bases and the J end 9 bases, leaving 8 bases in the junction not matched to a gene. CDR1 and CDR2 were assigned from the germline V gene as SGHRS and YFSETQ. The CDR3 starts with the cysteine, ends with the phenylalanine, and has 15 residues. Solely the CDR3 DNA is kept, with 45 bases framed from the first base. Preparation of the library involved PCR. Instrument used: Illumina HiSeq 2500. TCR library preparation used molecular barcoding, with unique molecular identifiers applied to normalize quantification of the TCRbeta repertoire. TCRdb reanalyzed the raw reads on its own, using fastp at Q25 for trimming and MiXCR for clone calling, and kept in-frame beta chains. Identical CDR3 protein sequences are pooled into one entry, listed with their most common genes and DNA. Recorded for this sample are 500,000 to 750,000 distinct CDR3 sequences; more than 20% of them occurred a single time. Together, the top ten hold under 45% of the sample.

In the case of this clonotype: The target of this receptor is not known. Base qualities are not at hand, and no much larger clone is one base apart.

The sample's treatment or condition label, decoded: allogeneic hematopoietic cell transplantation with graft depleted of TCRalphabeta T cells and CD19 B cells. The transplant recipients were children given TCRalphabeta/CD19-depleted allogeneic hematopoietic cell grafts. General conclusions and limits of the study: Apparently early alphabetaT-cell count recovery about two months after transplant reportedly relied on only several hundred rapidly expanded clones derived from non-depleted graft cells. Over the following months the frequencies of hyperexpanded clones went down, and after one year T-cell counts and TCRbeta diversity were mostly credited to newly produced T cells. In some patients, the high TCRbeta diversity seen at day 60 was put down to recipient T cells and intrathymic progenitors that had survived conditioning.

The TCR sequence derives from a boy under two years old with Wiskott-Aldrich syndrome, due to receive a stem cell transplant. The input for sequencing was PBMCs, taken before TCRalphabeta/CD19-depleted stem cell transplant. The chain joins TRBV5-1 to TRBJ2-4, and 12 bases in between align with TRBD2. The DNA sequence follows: TGCGCCAGCAGCCCCGGACTAGCGGGACCATCCATTCAGTACTTC. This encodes CASSPGLAGPSIQYF.